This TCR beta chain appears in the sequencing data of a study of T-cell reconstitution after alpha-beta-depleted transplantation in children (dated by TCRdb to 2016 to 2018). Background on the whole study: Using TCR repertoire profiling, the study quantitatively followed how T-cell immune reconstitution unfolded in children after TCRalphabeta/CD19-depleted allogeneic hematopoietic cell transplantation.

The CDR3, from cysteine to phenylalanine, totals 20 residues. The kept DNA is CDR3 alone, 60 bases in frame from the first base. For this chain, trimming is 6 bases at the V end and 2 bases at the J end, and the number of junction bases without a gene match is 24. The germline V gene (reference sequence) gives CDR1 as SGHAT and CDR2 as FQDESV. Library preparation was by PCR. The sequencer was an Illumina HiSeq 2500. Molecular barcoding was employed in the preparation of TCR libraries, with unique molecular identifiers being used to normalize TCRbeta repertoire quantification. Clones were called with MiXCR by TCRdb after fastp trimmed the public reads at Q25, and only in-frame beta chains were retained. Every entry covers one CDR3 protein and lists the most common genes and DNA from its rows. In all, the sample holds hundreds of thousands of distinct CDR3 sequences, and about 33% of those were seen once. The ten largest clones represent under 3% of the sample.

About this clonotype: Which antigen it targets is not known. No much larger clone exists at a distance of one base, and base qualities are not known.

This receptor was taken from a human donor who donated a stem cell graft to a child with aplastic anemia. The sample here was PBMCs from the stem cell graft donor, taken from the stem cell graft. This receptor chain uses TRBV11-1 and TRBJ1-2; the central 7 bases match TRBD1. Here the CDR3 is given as CASSPEWLGTVNKANYGYTF. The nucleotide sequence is TGTGCCAGCAGTCCCGAGTGGTTAGGGACAGTCAATAAAGCGAACTATGGCTACACCTTC.